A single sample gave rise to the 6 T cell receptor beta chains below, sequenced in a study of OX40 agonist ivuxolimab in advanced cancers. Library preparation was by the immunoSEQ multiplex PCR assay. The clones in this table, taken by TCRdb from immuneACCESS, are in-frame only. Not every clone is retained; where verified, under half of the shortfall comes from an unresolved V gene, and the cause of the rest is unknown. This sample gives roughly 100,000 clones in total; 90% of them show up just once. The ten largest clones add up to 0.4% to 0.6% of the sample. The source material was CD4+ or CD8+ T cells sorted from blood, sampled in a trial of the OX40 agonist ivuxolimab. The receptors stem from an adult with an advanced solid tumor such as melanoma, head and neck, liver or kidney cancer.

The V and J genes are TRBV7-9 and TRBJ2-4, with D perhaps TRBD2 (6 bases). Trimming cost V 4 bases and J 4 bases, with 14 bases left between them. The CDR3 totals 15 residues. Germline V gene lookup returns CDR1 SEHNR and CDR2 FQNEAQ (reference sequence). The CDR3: CASSSPGTPKNIQYF. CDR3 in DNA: TGTGCCAGCAGCTCGCCCGGGACTCCGAAAAACATTCAGTACTTC.

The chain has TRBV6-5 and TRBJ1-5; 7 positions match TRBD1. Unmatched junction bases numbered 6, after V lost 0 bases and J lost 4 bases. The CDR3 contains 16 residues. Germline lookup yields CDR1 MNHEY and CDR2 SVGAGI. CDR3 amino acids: CASSYSRTGRNQPQHF. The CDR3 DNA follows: TGTGCCAGCAGTTACTCCCGGACAGGTCGAAATCAGCCCCAGCATTTT.

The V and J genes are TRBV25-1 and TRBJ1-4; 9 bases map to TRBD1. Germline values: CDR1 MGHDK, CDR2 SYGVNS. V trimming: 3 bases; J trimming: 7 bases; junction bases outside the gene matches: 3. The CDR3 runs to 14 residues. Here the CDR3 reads CASSDTGGSEKLFF. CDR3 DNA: TGTGCCAGCAGTGACACAGGGGGCTCTGAAAAACTGTTTTTT.

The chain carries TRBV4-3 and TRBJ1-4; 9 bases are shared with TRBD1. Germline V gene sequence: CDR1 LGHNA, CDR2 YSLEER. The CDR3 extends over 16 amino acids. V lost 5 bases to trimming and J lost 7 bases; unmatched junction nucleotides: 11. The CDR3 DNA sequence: TGCGCCAGCAGCGCTCGACAGGGGGGGGGAGGTGAAAAACTGTTTTTT. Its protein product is CASSARQGGGGEKLFF.

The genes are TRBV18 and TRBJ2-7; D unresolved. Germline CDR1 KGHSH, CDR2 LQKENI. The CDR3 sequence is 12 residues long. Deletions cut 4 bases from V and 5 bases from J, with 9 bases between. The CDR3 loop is CASSLIGHEQYF. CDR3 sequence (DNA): TGTGCCAGCTCACTGATAGGGCACGAGCAGTACTTC.

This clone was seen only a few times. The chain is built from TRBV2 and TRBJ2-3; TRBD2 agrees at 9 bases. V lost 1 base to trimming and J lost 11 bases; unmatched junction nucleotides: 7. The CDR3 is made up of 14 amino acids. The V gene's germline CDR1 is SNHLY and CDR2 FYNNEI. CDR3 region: CASSEGLAGVGQYF. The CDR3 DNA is TGTGCCAGCAGTGAAGGGTTAGCGGGGGTAGGGCAGTATTTT.